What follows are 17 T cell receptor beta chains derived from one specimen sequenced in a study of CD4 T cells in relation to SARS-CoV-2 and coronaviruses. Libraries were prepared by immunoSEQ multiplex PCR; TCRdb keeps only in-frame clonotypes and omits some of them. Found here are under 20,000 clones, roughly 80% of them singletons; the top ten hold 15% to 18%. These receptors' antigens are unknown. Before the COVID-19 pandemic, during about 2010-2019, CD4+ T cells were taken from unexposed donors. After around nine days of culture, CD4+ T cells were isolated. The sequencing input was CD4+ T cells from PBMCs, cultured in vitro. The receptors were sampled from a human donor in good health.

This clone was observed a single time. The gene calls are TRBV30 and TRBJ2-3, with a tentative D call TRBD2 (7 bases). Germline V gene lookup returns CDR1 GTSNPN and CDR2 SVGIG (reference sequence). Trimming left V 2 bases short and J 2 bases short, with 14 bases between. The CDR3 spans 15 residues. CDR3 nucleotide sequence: TGTGCCTGGAGTCGGCAGCGGGACAACACAGATACGCAGTATTTT. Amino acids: CAWSRQRDNTDTQYF.

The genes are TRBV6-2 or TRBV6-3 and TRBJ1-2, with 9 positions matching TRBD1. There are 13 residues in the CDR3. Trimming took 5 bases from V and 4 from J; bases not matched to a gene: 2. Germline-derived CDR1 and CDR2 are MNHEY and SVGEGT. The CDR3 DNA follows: TGTGCCAGCAGTAAGACAGGGGGCTATGGCTACACCTTC. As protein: CASSKTGGYGYTF.

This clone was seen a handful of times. The CDR3 is CASSISGDNEQYF. Here the CDR3 DNA reads TGTGCCAGTAGTATCTCCGGCGACAACGAGCAGTACTTC. J is TRBJ2-7 and V is TRBV19; D unclear. Germline-derived CDR1 and CDR2 are LNHDA and SQIVND (reference sequence). The CDR3 contains 13 residues. The ends were cut back, 3 bases at V and 5 bases at J, with 11 bases in the middle. The variable domain in full, with the rest retrieved from reference TRBV19 and TRBJ2-7, is DGGITQSPKYLFRKEGQNVTLSCEQNLNHDAMYWYRQDPGQGLRLIYYSQIVNDFQKGDIAEGYSVSREKKESFPLTVTSAQKNPTAFYLCASSISGDNEQYFGPGTRLTVT.

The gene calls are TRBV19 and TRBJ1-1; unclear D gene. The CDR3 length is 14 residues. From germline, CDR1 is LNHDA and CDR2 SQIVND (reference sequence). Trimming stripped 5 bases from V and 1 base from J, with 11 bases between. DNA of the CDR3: TGTGCCAGTAGTTTATCCCACTCGAACACTGAAGCTTTCTTT. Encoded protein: CASSLSHSNTEAFF.

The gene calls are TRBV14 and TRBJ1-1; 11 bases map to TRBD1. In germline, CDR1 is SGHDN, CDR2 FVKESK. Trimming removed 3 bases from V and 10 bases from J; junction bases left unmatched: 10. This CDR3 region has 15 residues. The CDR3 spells CASSQREDRGRRAFF. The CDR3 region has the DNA TGTGCCAGCAGCCAGAGGGAGGACAGGGGGCGTCGAGCTTTCTTT. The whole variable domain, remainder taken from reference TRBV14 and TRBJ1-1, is EAGVTQFPSHSVIEKGQTVTLRCDPISGHDNLYWYRRVMGKEIKFLLHFVKESKQDESGMPNNRFLAERTGGTYSTLKVQPAELEDSGVYFCASSQREDRGRRAFFGQGTRLTVV.

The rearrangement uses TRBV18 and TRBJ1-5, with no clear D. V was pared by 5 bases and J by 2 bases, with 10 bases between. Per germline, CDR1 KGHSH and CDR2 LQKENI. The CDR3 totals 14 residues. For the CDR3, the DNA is TGTGCCAGCTCAATGAACGTAGGCAATCAGCCCCAGCATTTT. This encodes CASSMNVGNQPQHF.

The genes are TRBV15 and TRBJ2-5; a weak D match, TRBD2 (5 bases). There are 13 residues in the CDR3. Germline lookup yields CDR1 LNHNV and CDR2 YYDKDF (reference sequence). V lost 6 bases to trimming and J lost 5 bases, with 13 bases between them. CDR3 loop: CATRRGSGETQYF. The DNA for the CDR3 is TGTGCCACCAGGCGCGGGTCCGGGGAGACCCAGTACTTC.

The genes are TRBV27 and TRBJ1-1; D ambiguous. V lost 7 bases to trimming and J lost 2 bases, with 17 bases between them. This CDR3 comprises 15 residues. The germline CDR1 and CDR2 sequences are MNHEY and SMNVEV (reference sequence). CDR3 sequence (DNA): TGTGCCAGCATTATAGAGAAGGGCGGAAACACTGAAGCTTTCTTT. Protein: CASIIEKGGNTEAFF.

The CDR3 loop is CASSPVEGLSVMNTEAFF. Here the CDR3 DNA reads TGTGCCAGCAGCCCCGTGGAGGGGCTGTCCGTGATGAACACTGAAGCTTTCTTT. The gene calls are TRBV7-9 and TRBJ1-1; D is perhaps TRBD1 (5 bases). The CDR3 is made up of 18 amino acids. V gave up 5 bases and J gave up 0 bases, with 22 bases separating them. CDR1 SEHNR and CDR2 FQNEAQ come from the germline V gene (reference sequence).

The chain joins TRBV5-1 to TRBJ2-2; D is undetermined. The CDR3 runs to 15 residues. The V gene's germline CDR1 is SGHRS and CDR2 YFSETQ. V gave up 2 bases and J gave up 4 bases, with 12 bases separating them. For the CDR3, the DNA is TGCGCCAGCAGCTTCGAGTTCCTGGGCACCGGGGAGCTGTTTTTT. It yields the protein CASSFEFLGTGELFF.

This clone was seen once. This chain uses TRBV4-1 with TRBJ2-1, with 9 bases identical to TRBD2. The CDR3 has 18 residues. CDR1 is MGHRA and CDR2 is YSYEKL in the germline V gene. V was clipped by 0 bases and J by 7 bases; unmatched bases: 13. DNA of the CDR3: TGCGCCAGCAGCCAAGAGTCGATAGGGCGGGAGGGCGGTAATGAGCAGTTCTTC. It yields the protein CASSQESIGREGGNEQFF.

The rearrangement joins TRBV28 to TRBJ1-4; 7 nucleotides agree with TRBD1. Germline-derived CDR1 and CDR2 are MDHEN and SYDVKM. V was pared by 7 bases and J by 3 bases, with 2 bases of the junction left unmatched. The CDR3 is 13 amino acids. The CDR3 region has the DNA TGTGCCAGCACCCAGGGGGCTAATGAAAAACTGTTTTTT. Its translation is CASTQGANEKLFF.

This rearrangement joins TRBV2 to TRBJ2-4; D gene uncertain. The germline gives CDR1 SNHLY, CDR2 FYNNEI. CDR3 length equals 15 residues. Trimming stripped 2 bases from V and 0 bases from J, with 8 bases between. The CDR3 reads CASSEQWGAKNIQYF. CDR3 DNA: TGTGCCAGCAGTGAACAGTGGGGAGCCAAAAACATTCAGTACTTC.

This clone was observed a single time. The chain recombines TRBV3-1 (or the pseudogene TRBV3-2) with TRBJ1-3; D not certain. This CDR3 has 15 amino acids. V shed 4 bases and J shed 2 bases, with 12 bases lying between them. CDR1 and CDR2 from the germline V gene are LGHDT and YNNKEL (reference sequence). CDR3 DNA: TGTGCCAGCAGCCCCTCAGCGGAGGCTGGAAACACCATATATTTT. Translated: CASSPSAEAGNTIYF.

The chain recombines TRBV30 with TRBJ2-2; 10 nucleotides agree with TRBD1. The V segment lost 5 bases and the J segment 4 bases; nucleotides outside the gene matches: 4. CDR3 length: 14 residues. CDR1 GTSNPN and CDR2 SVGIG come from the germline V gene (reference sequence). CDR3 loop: CAWGTGVGTGELFF. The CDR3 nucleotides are TGTGCCTGGGGGACAGGGGTCGGCACCGGGGAGCTGTTTTTT.

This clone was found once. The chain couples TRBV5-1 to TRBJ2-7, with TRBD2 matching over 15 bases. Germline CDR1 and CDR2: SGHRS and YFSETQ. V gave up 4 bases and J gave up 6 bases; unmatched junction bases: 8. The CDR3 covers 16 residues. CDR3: CASSIRAGLAGGEQYF. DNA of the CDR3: TGCGCCAGCAGCATCCGAGCGGGACTAGCGGGAGGCGAGCAGTACTTC.

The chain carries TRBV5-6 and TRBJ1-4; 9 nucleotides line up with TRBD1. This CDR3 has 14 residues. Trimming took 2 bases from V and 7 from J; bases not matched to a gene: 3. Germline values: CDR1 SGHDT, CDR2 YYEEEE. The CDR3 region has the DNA TGTGCCAGCAGCTTCGGACAGGGGAGTGAAAAACTGTTTTTT. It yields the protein CASSFGQGSEKLFF.